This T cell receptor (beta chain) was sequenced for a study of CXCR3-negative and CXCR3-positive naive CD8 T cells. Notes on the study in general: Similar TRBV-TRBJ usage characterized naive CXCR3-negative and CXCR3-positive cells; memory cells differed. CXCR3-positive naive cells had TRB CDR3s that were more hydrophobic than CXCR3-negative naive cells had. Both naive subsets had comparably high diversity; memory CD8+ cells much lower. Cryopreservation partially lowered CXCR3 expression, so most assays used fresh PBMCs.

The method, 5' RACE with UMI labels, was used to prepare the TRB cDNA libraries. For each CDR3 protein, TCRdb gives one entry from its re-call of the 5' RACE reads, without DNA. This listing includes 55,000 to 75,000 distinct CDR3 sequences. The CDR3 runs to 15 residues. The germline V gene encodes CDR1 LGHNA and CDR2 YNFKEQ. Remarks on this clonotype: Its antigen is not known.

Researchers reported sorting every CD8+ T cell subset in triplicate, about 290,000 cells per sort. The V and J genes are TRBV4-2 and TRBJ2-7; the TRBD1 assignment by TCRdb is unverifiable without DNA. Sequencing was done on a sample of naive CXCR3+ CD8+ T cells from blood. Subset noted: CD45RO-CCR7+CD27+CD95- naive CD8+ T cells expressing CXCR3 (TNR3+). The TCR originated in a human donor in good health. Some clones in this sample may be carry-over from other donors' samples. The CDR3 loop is CASSQDAGAYGEQYF.